This is a list of T cell receptor beta chains from one sample in a study of a mutant IDH1 vaccine in newly diagnosed glioma. Method: immunoSEQ multiplex PCR; TCRdb's copy keeps in-frame clones and lacks some. Among about 59,000 clones, 75% to 95% were seen once, and the ten largest hold roughly 2.5%. Sequencing was performed on PBMCs, taken from a glioma patient treated with radiotherapy, temozolomide or both. The receptors originated from a man aged 50 or older with glioma. CDR3s include the opening cysteine and the closing phenylalanine or tryptophan. Fields, in order: V gene, J gene, clone size, D gene, CDR3 protein, CDR3 DNA. The D gene is left open where the match is weak. Clone size is shown for a subset of rows, as once, few, many or a class of expanded clone.

v_gene: TRBV30; j_gene: TRBJ2-1; abundance: -; d_gene: -; CDR3aa: CAWGVSYNEQFF; CDR3nt: TGTGCCTGGGGAGTATCCTACAATGAGCAGTTCTTC
v_gene: TRBV5-3; j_gene: TRBJ1-2; abundance: -; d_gene: -; CDR3aa: CAEGIRNYGYTF; CDR3nt: TGTGCCGAGGGGATCCGGAACTATGGCTACACCTTC
v_gene: TRBV10-2; j_gene: TRBJ1-1; abundance: -; d_gene: -; CDR3aa: CASRTGQNTEAFF; CDR3nt: TGCGCCAGCAGAACAGGCCAGAACACTGAAGCTTTCTTT
v_gene: TRBV5-1; j_gene: TRBJ2-7; abundance: -; d_gene: TRBD2; CDR3aa: CASSRGQTTGTSFHEQYF; CDR3nt: TGCGCCAGCAGCAGAGGACAGACAACCGGGACTAGTTTTCACGAGCAGTACTTC
v_gene: TRBV9; j_gene: TRBJ1-3; abundance: -; d_gene: TRBD1; CDR3aa: CASSVDRTGRNTIYF; CDR3nt: TGTGCCAGCAGCGTAGACCGGACAGGGCGAAACACCATATATTTT
v_gene: TRBV7-2; j_gene: TRBJ2-1; abundance: -; d_gene: -; CDR3aa: CASSPDTGWRVLGNEQFF; CDR3nt: TGTGCCAGCAGCCCCGACACGGGGTGGAGGGTCCTGGGCAATGAGCAGTTCTTC
v_gene: TRBV2; j_gene: TRBJ2-7; abundance: -; d_gene: -; CDR3aa: CASSEGGQSSYEQYF; CDR3nt: TGTGCCAGCAGTGAAGGGGGGCAGAGCTCCTACGAGCAGTACTTC
v_gene: TRBV7-8; j_gene: TRBJ2-5; abundance: once; d_gene: TRBD1; CDR3aa: CATRQGETQYF; CDR3nt: TGTGCCACCCGACAGGGAGAGACCCAGTACTTC
v_gene: TRBV7-2; j_gene: TRBJ2-6; abundance: -; d_gene: -; CDR3aa: CASSLWALRNSGANVLTF; CDR3nt: TGTGCCAGCAGCTTATGGGCTCTGAGGAACTCTGGGGCCAACGTCCTGACTTTC
v_gene: TRBV18; j_gene: TRBJ2-7; abundance: -; d_gene: -; CDR3aa: CASTTPGRGDYEQYF; CDR3nt: TGTGCCAGCACCACACCTGGCAGGGGCGACTACGAGCAGTACTTC
v_gene: TRBV5-1; j_gene: TRBJ2-2; abundance: -; d_gene: -; CDR3aa: CASSPSRPNTGELFF; CDR3nt: TGCGCCAGCAGCCCATCACGGCCAAACACCGGGGAGCTGTTTTTT
v_gene: TRBV10-3; j_gene: TRBJ2-3; abundance: -; d_gene: TRBD2; CDR3aa: CAINSGIEADTQYF; CDR3nt: TGTGCCATAAATAGCGGGATTGAGGCAGATACGCAGTATTTT
v_gene: TRBV6-5; j_gene: TRBJ2-1; abundance: once; d_gene: -; CDR3aa: CASSYGVVSYNEQFF; CDR3nt: TGTGCCAGCAGTTACGGCGTGGTGTCCTACAATGAGCAGTTCTTC
v_gene: TRBV29-1; j_gene: TRBJ1-1; abundance: -; d_gene: -; CDR3aa: CSVGGGTQQGEAFF; CDR3nt: TGCAGCGTTGGGGGCGGGACCCAGCAGGGTGAAGCTTTCTTT
v_gene: TRBV5-1; j_gene: TRBJ2-7; abundance: -; d_gene: TRBD2; CDR3aa: CASSLVTSGRSYEQYF; CDR3nt: TGCGCCAGCAGCTTGGTAACTAGCGGGCGCTCCTACGAGCAGTACTTC
v_gene: TRBV7-9; j_gene: TRBJ1-1; abundance: -; d_gene: -; CDR3aa: CASSPNRDTEAFF; CDR3nt: TGTGCCAGCAGCCCCAACCGTGACACTGAAGCTTTCTTT
v_gene: TRBV10-1; j_gene: TRBJ1-2; abundance: -; d_gene: -; CDR3aa: CASSDGGDPYGYTF; CDR3nt: TGCGCCAGCAGTGACGGGGGCGATCCCTATGGCTACACCTTC
v_gene: TRBV7-9; j_gene: TRBJ2-5; abundance: -; d_gene: -; CDR3aa: CASSYGTAEETQYF; CDR3nt: TGTGCCAGCAGTTACGGGACGGCCGAAGAGACCCAGTACTTC
v_gene: TRBV6-4; j_gene: TRBJ1-1; abundance: -; d_gene: TRBD1; CDR3aa: CASSYQGGTEAFF; CDR3nt: TGTGCCAGCAGTTACCAGGGGGGGACTGAAGCTTTCTTT
v_gene: TRBV28; j_gene: TRBJ2-1; abundance: -; d_gene: TRBD1; CDR3aa: CASSFDRGHDEQFF; CDR3nt: TGTGCCAGCAGTTTCGACAGGGGTCACGATGAGCAGTTCTTC
v_gene: TRBV27; j_gene: TRBJ1-2; abundance: -; d_gene: -; CDR3aa: CASKEGNYGYTF; CDR3nt: TGTGCCAGCAAGGAGGGGAACTATGGCTACACCTTC
v_gene: TRBV7-2; j_gene: TRBJ2-3; abundance: -; d_gene: TRBD1; CDR3aa: CASSPQGLHTDTQYF; CDR3nt: TGTGCCAGCAGCCCACAGGGGCTACACACAGATACGCAGTATTTT
v_gene: TRBV11-2; j_gene: TRBJ1-6; abundance: -; d_gene: -; CDR3aa: CASSLKTVYSPLHF; CDR3nt: TGTGCCAGCAGCCTTAAGACGGTGTATTCACCCCTCCACTTT
v_gene: TRBV9; j_gene: TRBJ2-3; abundance: -; d_gene: TRBD2; CDR3aa: CASSEWTSGRHTQYF; CDR3nt: TGTGCCAGCAGCGAGTGGACTAGCGGGAGGCATACGCAGTATTTT
v_gene: TRBV19; j_gene: TRBJ1-6; abundance: -; d_gene: -; CDR3aa: CASSMRDSPLHF; CDR3nt: TGTGCCAGTAGTATGAGGGATTCACCCCTCCACTTT
v_gene: TRBV4-3; j_gene: TRBJ1-2; abundance: -; d_gene: -; CDR3aa: CASSQDRLTGYGYTF; CDR3nt: TGCGCCAGCAGCCAAGATCGGTTGACGGGCTATGGCTACACCTTC
v_gene: TRBV5-4; j_gene: TRBJ1-6; abundance: few; d_gene: -; CDR3aa: CASSQRGDGSPLHF; CDR3nt: TGTGCCAGCAGCCAGAGGGGAGACGGATCACCCCTCCACTTT
v_gene: TRBV7-9; j_gene: TRBJ1-2; abundance: -; d_gene: -; CDR3aa: CASSLEVGGAGYTF; CDR3nt: TGTGCCAGCAGCTTAGAGGTTGGAGGGGCTGGCTACACCTTC
v_gene: TRBV29-1; j_gene: TRBJ1-1; abundance: once; d_gene: TRBD1; CDR3aa: CSAPPQGATPMNTEAFF; CDR3nt: TGCAGCGCGCCCCCGCAGGGGGCCACGCCAATGAACACTGAAGCTTTCTTT
v_gene: TRBV7-9; j_gene: TRBJ2-7; abundance: -; d_gene: -; CDR3aa: CASSPFRELKQGSYEQYF; CDR3nt: TGTGCCAGCAGCCCCTTCCGGGAGCTGAAACAGGGCTCCTACGAGCAGTACTTC
v_gene: TRBV19; j_gene: TRBJ1-2; abundance: -; d_gene: TRBD1; CDR3aa: CASSTQTGGNYGYTF; CDR3nt: TGTGCCAGTAGTACTCAGACAGGGGGCAACTATGGCTACACCTTC
v_gene: TRBV21-1; j_gene: TRBJ2-7; abundance: -; d_gene: -; CDR3aa: CASSKEGGTAYEQYF; CDR3nt: TGTGCCAGCAGCAAAGAAGGCGGGACCGCTTACGAGCAGTACTTC
v_gene: TRBV30; j_gene: TRBJ2-7; abundance: -; d_gene: -; CDR3aa: CAWSVGRGDEQYF; CDR3nt: TGTGCCTGGAGTGTAGGCAGGGGGGACGAGCAGTACTTC
v_gene: TRBV7-9; j_gene: TRBJ2-7; abundance: -; d_gene: -; CDR3aa: CASSPQATTYEQYF; CDR3nt: TGTGCCAGCAGCCCCCAGGCAACGACCTACGAGCAGTACTTC
v_gene: TRBV19; j_gene: TRBJ2-2; abundance: -; d_gene: -; CDR3aa: CASGTYTGELFF; CDR3nt: TGTGCTTCCGGGACTTACACCGGGGAGCTGTTTTTT
v_gene: TRBV18; j_gene: TRBJ1-1; abundance: -; d_gene: TRBD1; CDR3aa: CASSIRGYTEAFF; CDR3nt: TGTGCCAGCTCAATCAGGGGGTACACTGAAGCTTTCTTT
v_gene: TRBV6-6; j_gene: TRBJ2-3; abundance: -; d_gene: -; CDR3aa: CASSYKLHQSTDTQYF; CDR3nt: TGTGCCAGCAGTTACAAACTACATCAAAGCACAGATACGCAGTATTTT
v_gene: TRBV15; j_gene: TRBJ2-3; abundance: -; d_gene: -; CDR3aa: CATSEEGEGRSDTQYF; CDR3nt: TGTGCCACCAGCGAGGAGGGGGAGGGCCGATCAGATACGCAGTATTTT
v_gene: TRBV6-6; j_gene: TRBJ2-7; abundance: -; d_gene: -; CDR3aa: CASRPHRDSPDEQYF; CDR3nt: TGTGCCAGCAGACCTCACCGGGACTCCCCGGACGAGCAGTACTTC
v_gene: TRBV7-9; j_gene: TRBJ2-7; abundance: -; d_gene: TRBD1; CDR3aa: CASSPRTGSFYEQYF; CDR3nt: TGTGCCAGCAGCCCCCGGACAGGGTCTTTCTACGAGCAGTACTTC
v_gene: TRBV9; j_gene: TRBJ2-3; abundance: -; d_gene: -; CDR3aa: CASSVGGAQDTQYF; CDR3nt: TGTGCCAGCAGCGTAGGCGGGGCCCAGGATACGCAGTATTTT
v_gene: TRBV2; j_gene: TRBJ2-2; abundance: -; d_gene: -; CDR3aa: CASGRDSAGELFF; CDR3nt: TGTGCCAGCGGACGGGACTCGGCCGGGGAGCTGTTTTTT
v_gene: TRBV13; j_gene: TRBJ1-1; abundance: -; d_gene: -; CDR3aa: CASSLRGFSEAFF; CDR3nt: TGTGCCAGCAGCTTACGTGGGTTCTCTGAAGCTTTCTTT
v_gene: TRBV28; j_gene: TRBJ2-1; abundance: -; d_gene: TRBD1; CDR3aa: CASSGLTGVNEQFF; CDR3nt: TGTGCCAGCAGTGGCCTGACAGGGGTGAATGAGCAGTTCTTC
v_gene: TRBV5-1; j_gene: TRBJ1-5; abundance: -; d_gene: TRBD1; CDR3aa: CASSLHRRGGDQPQHF; CDR3nt: TGCGCCAGCAGCTTGCATCGCAGGGGGGGCGATCAGCCCCAGCATTTT
v_gene: TRBV28; j_gene: TRBJ1-5; abundance: -; d_gene: -; CDR3aa: CASSFRQPQHF; CDR3nt: TGTGCCAGCAGTTTCAGGCAGCCCCAGCATTTT
v_gene: TRBV11-2; j_gene: TRBJ2-6; abundance: -; d_gene: -; CDR3aa: CASSPVRAGANVLTF; CDR3nt: TGTGCCAGCAGCCCCGTGAGAGCTGGGGCCAACGTCCTGACTTTC
v_gene: TRBV5-6; j_gene: TRBJ1-6; abundance: -; d_gene: -; CDR3aa: CASSLSLIPSSPLHF; CDR3nt: TGTGCCAGCAGCTTAAGTCTTATACCTAGTTCACCCCTCCACTTT
v_gene: TRBV6-5; j_gene: TRBJ1-5; abundance: -; d_gene: TRBD1; CDR3aa: CASRPGQGNQPQHF; CDR3nt: TGTGCCAGCAGGCCCGGACAGGGTAATCAGCCCCAGCATTTT
v_gene: TRBV10-3; j_gene: TRBJ2-1; abundance: -; d_gene: TRBD1; CDR3aa: CAISGDRDNNEQFF; CDR3nt: TGTGCCATCAGCGGGGACAGGGATAACAATGAGCAGTTCTTC
v_gene: TRBV13; j_gene: TRBJ1-1; abundance: -; d_gene: -; CDR3aa: CASSWWIQGDTEAFF; CDR3nt: TGTGCCAGCAGCTGGTGGATACAGGGTGACACTGAAGCTTTCTTT